These 8 T cell receptor beta chains originate from one sample sequenced in a study of cytomegalovirus exposure and HLA in healthy donors. Primers included in the PCR were 60 Vbeta and 13 Jbeta primers. Produced via immunoSEQ multiplex PCR; TCRdb's table is partial and in-frame only. This sample's clone table lists about 140,000 clones. Sequencing used PBMCs. All receptors derive from a man aged 35-49 years in good health and CMV-seronegative.

The V and J genes are TRBV7-9 and TRBJ1-6; 9 bases are a match to TRBD1. The CDR3 has 14 amino acids. V trimming: 5 bases; J trimming: 12 bases; junction bases outside the gene matches: 8. The germline V gene encodes CDR1 SEHNR and CDR2 FQNEAQ (reference sequence). CDR3 in amino acids: CASSPQDRGLPLHF. CDR3 nucleotides: TGTGCCAGCAGCCCCCAGGACAGGGGATTACCCCTCCACTTT.

The V and J genes are TRBV7-2 and TRBJ2-2; the match to TRBD2 covers 9 bases. In germline, CDR1 is SGHTA, CDR2 FQGNSA. There are 16 residues in the CDR3. Losses at the gene ends were 2 bases for V and 4 bases for J; bases not matched to a gene: 5. The CDR3 sequence is CASSLRGGAGTGELFF. Here the CDR3 DNA reads TGTGCCAGCAGCTTACGCGGGGGGGCGGGCACCGGGGAGCTGTTTTTT.

V and J are TRBV5-6 and TRBJ2-2; TRBD2 is a possible D gene (5 bases). The CDR3 has 14 amino acids. Germline V gives CDR1 SGHDT, CDR2 YYEEEE. The V end lost 3 bases, the J end lost 8 bases, and 14 bases lay between the germline ends. CDR3 sequence: CASSSPRETGELFF. The CDR3, as DNA: TGTGCCAGCAGCTCCCCCCGGGAAACTGGGGAGCTGTTTTTT. The variable domain in full, completed from reference TRBV5-6 and TRBJ2-2, reads DAGVTQSPTHLIKTRGQQVTLRCSPKSGHDTVSWYQQALGQGPQFIFQYYEEEERQRGNFPDRFSGHQFPNYSSELNVNALLLGDSALYLCASSSPRETGELFFGEGSRLTVL.

The V gene is TRBV5-5, the J gene TRBJ1-4; 7 bases map to TRBD1. Trimming removed 4 bases from V and 8 bases from J; junction bases left unmatched: 8. Germline CDR1 reads SGHKS; CDR2 reads YYEKEE (reference sequence). The CDR3 has 14 residues. CDR3 DNA: TGTGCCAGCAGCGAAGGGGGCCCGAACGAAAAACTGTTTTTT. Protein: CASSEGGPNEKLFF.

The V and J genes are TRBV29-1 and TRBJ1-1, with 12 positions matching TRBD1. Germline V gives CDR1 SQVTM, CDR2 ANQGSEA. The CDR3 is 12 amino acids. The V segment lost 7 bases and the J segment 10 bases; nucleotides outside the gene matches: 7. The CDR3 protein is CSATGTGGRAFF. The CDR3 DNA reads TGCAGCGCTACCGGGACAGGGGGCAGAGCTTTCTTT. Drawing the rest from reference TRBV29-1 and TRBJ1-1, the complete variable domain is SAVISQKPSRDICQRGTSLTIQCQVDSQVTMMFWYRQQPGQSLTLIATANQGSEATYESGFVIDKFPISRPNLTFSTLTVSNMSPEDSSIYLCSATGTGGRAFFGQGTRLTVV.

V and J are TRBV11-3 and TRBJ2-2, with D maybe TRBD1 (6 bases). Germline CDR1 is SGHNT and CDR2 is YENEEA. CDR3 length equals 13 residues. The V end was cut by 5 bases, the J end by 5 bases, with 9 bases between. The CDR3 spells CASSPQGTGELFF. Written as DNA, the CDR3 is TGTGCCAGCAGCCCCCAGGGGACCGGGGAGCTGTTTTTT. The complete variable domain, with remaining parts taken from reference TRBV11-3 and TRBJ2-2, reads EAGVVQSPRYKIIEKKQPVAFWCNPISGHNTLYWYLQNLGQGPELLIRYENEEAVDDSQLPKDRFSAERLKGVDSTLKIQPAELGDSAVYLCASSPQGTGELFFGEGSRLTVL.

This chain uses TRBV10-3 with TRBJ1-1; TRBD1 agrees at 7 bases. Looked up from germline, CDR1 is ENHRY and CDR2 is SYGVKD. The J segment lost 1 base and the V segment lost 0 bases, leaving 5 bases of the junction unmatched. The length of the CDR3 is 16 residues. The CDR3 reads CAISESVGGPNTEAFF. DNA for the CDR3: TGTGCCATCAGTGAGTCAGTAGGGGGCCCGAACACTGAAGCTTTCTTT.

CDR3 in amino acids: CASSVSSGGVDTQYF. Here the CDR3 DNA reads TGTGCCAGCAGCGTATCTAGCGGGGGCGTAGATACGCAGTATTTT. This rearrangement joins TRBV9 to TRBJ2-3; 10 bases line up with TRBD2. V lost 1 base, J lost 5 bases, and 4 bases stayed unmatched. Germline V gene data show CDR1 as SGDLS and CDR2 as YYNGEE. This CDR3 is 15 amino acids long.